The rows below give T cell receptor beta chains drawn from one sample of a study of cytomegalovirus exposure and HLA in healthy donors. The table came from immunoSEQ multiplex PCR; TCRdb's copy has only in-frame clones and leaves some out. The repertoire table contains 70,000 to 75,000 clones. Sample: PBMCs. The source of these receptors is a female donor in good health and CMV-seropositive. The CDR3 runs from the conserved cysteine through the conserved F or W. A D gene is named only where the DNA matches it firmly.

d_call cdr3_length j_call v_call cdr3_nt cdr3_aa
. 13 TRBJ2-7 TRBV29-1 TGCGGTGCTTGGGATTCGGGGTTGAGAGAGCAGTACTTC CGAWDSGLREQYF
TRBD1 15 TRBJ2-3 TRBV11-3 TGTGCCAGCAGCCTGGGACAGGGTAGCACAGATACGCAGTATTTT CASSLGQGSTDTQYF
TRBD1 15 TRBJ2-7 TRBV6-5 TGTGCCAGCAGTTACTCGACAGGGGGCCCGTGGGAGCAGTACTTC CASSYSTGGPWEQYF
TRBD1 14 TRBJ1-2 TRBV7-9 TGTGCCAGCAGCTCGACAGGGTGGACCTATGGCTACACCTTC CASSSTGWTYGYTF
TRBD1 15 TRBJ2-5 TRBV10-3 TGTGCCATCAGTGAGGGGGCAGGGGGCGCGGAGACCCAGTACTTC CAISEGAGGAETQYF
. 12 TRBJ2-7 TRBV18 TGTGCCAGCTCACGGCAGAACTACGAGCAGTACTTC CASSRQNYEQYF
TRBD1 14 TRBJ1-2 TRBV5-4 TGTGCCAGCAGCTTGGACAGGGGGGACTATGGCTACACCTTC CASSLDRGDYGYTF
TRBD1 13 TRBJ2-5 TRBV18 TGTGCCAGCTCCCGGGACAGCCAAGAGACCCAGTACTTC CASSRDSQETQYF
. 12 TRBJ2-5 TRBV5-6 TGTGCCAGCAGCGACAGCCCCGGGACCCAGTACTTC CASSDSPGTQYF
. 16 TRBJ1-3 TRBV7-6 TGTGCCAGCAGCTTAGCGGGGCACAGCTCTGGAAACACCATATATTTT CASSLAGHSSGNTIYF
. 9 TRBJ1-1 TRBV4-3 TGCGCCAGCAGCCTCGGGGCTTTCTTT CASSLGAFF
TRBD1 14 TRBJ2-2 TRBV19 TGTGCCAGCAACCTCCAGGGGGTAGTCGGGGAGCTGTTTTTT CASNLQGVVGELFF
TRBD1 16 TRBJ1-1 TRBV2 TGTGCCAGCAGTTTCCCGGGACAGAGCATGAACACTGAAGCTTTCTTT CASSFPGQSMNTEAFF
. 15 TRBJ1-5 TRBV5-1 TGCGCCAGCAGCCGAGACAGTGATAGCAATCAGCCCCAGCATTTT CASSRDSDSNQPQHF
TRBD1 16 TRBJ2-7 TRBV15 TGTGCCACCAGCAGCCATGCCGGGACAGGGTTTAGCGAGCAGTACTTC CATSSHAGTGFSEQYF
TRBD1 12 TRBJ1-1 TRBV7-2 TGTGCCAGCAGCACGACAGGGAGGATGGCTTTCTTT CASSTTGRMAFF
. 16 TRBJ2-3 TRBV7-9 TGTGCCAGCAGCTTAAACGTACAGGGCCTCACAGATACGCAGTATTTT CASSLNVQGLTDTQYF
TRBD1 13 TRBJ2-7 TRBV5-1 TGCGCCAGCGGAATGGACAGGCCCTACGAGCAGTACTTC CASGMDRPYEQYF
TRBD1 15 TRBJ1-5 TRBV10-3 TGTGCCATCAGTCCAGACAGGGCTGTTGGGCAGCCCCAGCATTTT CAISPDRAVGQPQHF
TRBD1 15 TRBJ1-2 TRBV6-5 TGTGCCAGCAGTTACCGGGACAGGGATGGCTATGGCTACACCTTC CASSYRDRDGYGYTF
TRBD1 15 TRBJ2-3 TRBV6-5 TGTGCCAGCAGTAGCCCCACAGGGGGCACAGATACGCAGTATTTT CASSSPTGGTDTQYF
. 12 TRBJ2-7 TRBV6-5 TGTGCCAGCAGGTATAGCACCGGGGAGCAGTACTTC CASRYSTGEQYF
TRBD2 14 TRBJ2-7 TRBV11-2 TGTGCCAGCAGCTTACTGCTAGCGGTCTACGAGCAGTACTTC CASSLLLAVYEQYF
. 15 TRBJ1-6 TRBV7-9 TGTGCCAGCAGCTTAGGTACGGGAGTAAATTCACCCCTCCACTTT CASSLGTGVNSPLHF
. 13 TRBJ2-7 TRBV29-1 TGCAGCGTTGAGGCGGACTTCTCCTACGAGCAGTACTTC CSVEADFSYEQYF
TRBD1 16 TRBJ1-2 TRBV4-1 TGCGCCAGCAGCCAAGAAAGGACAGGGGGACTCTATGGCTACACCTTC CASSQERTGGLYGYTF
. 15 TRBJ2-6 TRBV5-8 TGTGCCAGCAGCTTGGAGGGGCGAGGGGCCAACGTCCTGACTTTC CASSLEGRGANVLTF
TRBD2 17 TRBJ2-1 TRBV6-1 TGTGCCAGCAGTGGGGGGACTAAACGGCTCTTTTACAATGAGCAGTTCTTC CASSGGTKRLFYNEQFF
. 12 TRBJ1-2 TRBV19 TGTGCCAGTAGGACGGGGAGTTATGGCTACACCTTC CASRTGSYGYTF
. 15 TRBJ2-2 TRBV6-5 TGTGCCAGCAGCCTGAGGCCGGCCAACACCGGGGAGCTGTTTTTT CASSLRPANTGELFF
TRBD1 15 TRBJ1-2 TRBV9 TGTGCCAGCAGCGTTGACAGGGGACGTAGCTATGGCTACACCTTC CASSVDRGRSYGYTF
. 14 TRBJ1-1 TRBV7-9 TGTGCCAGCAGGGGGACATCCCAGGGACCTGAAGCTTTCTTT CASRGTSQGPEAFF
. 14 TRBJ2-2 TRBV7-9 TGTGCCAGCAGCTTAGACATCAACACCGGGGAGCTGTTTTTT CASSLDINTGELFF
. 12 TRBJ1-5 TRBV7-2 TGTGCCAGCAGCCTCCCCAATCAGCCCCAGCATTTT CASSLPNQPQHF
TRBD1 14 TRBJ1-1 TRBV7-8 TGTGCCAGCAGCTTAGGGGCCAGGGGGCCTGAAGCTTTCTTT CASSLGARGPEAFF
. 15 TRBJ2-1 TRBV7-3 TGTGCCAGCAGCACCACAGGGAGCTCCTACAATGAGCAGTTCTTC CASSTTGSSYNEQFF
TRBD1 12 TRBJ2-1 TRBV9 TGTGCCAGCAGCGTAGGACAGGGAGATAAGTTCTTC CASSVGQGDKFF
. 14 TRBJ2-7 TRBV18 TGTGCCAGCTCACCACGTATACGGGATTACGAGCAGTACTTC CASSPRIRDYEQYF
. 14 TRBJ1-1 TRBV10-1 TGCGCCAGCAGTGAGGGGGGGTCGAACACTGAAGCTTTCTTT CASSEGGSNTEAFF
TRBD1 16 TRBJ2-1 TRBV7-9 TGTGCCAGCAGCTTTAAAATGGGACAGGGGTTCGATGAGCAGTTCTTC CASSFKMGQGFDEQFF
. 13 TRBJ1-1 TRBV5-1 TGCGCCAGCAGCTCCTCGGGACACCCGGGCGCTTTCTTT CASSSSGHPGAFF